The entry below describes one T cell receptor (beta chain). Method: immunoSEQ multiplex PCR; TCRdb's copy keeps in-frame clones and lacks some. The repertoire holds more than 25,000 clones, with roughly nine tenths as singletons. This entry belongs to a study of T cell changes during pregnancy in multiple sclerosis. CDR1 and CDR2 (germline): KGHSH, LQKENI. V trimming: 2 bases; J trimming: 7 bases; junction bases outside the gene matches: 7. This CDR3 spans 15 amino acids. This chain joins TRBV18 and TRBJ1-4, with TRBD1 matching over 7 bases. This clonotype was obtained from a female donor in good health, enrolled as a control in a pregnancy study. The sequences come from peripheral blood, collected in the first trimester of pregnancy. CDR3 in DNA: TGTGCCAGCTCACCAACGAAAGGGGGCGGTGAAAAACTGTTTTTT. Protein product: CASSPTKGGGEKLFF.